The 7 T cell receptor beta chains below come from one sample, sequenced in a study of T cell repertoires in cytomegalovirus infection. These receptors' targets are unknown. One entry per CDR3 protein, called by TCRdb with MiXCR from the reads. This sample carries around 340,000 distinct CDR3 sequences, 25% to 35% of them seen once, and the ten largest clones take around 19%. The source material was cultured PBMCs, sampled from culture after CMV antigen stimulation. The receptors stem from a human donor in good health (CMV status not recorded). Some clones in this sample may be carry-over from other donors' samples.

This clonotype was found a few times. This chain links TRBV2 with TRBJ1-2; maybe TRBD1 (6 bases). Germline assignment: CDR1 SNHLY and CDR2 FYNNEI. The CDR3 extends over 15 amino acids. V dropped 10 bases and J dropped 2 bases, with 20 bases sitting between them. In DNA, the CDR3 is TGTGCCACCGGCTCTGACAGGCTAGGAAACTATGGCTACACCTTC. Translation: CATGSDRLGNYGYTF.

This clonotype was counted at least ten times. The chain recombines TRBV20-1 with TRBJ1-5; D perhaps matches TRBD1 (6 bases). The V end lost 3 bases, the J end lost 5 bases, and 14 bases lay between the germline ends. Germline V gene sequence: CDR1 DFQATT, CDR2 SNEGSKA (reference sequence). CDR3 size: 14 residues. The CDR3 sequence is CSAREEGGDQPQHF. CDR3 bases: TGCAGTGCTAGGGAGGAGGGGGGGGATCAGCCCCAGCATTTT.

The chain employs TRBV4-1 and TRBJ2-7; D is undetermined. The V end was cut by 1 base, the J end by 2 bases, with 12 bases between. The CDR3 has 15 residues. Looked up from germline, CDR1 is MGHRA and CDR2 is YSYEKL. CDR3: CASSQAGTVPYEQYF. Written as DNA, the CDR3 is TGCGCCAGCAGCCAAGCCGGAACAGTACCCTACGAGCAGTACTTC.

This chain joins TRBV15 and TRBJ2-1, with unresolved D. Germline CDR1 and CDR2: LNHNV and YYDKDF (reference sequence). This CDR3 has 13 amino acids. Trimming pared 0 bases from V and 6 bases from J, leaving 6 bases between. CDR3 sequence: CATSRDLRNEQFF. The CDR3 bases are TGTGCCACCAGCAGAGATCTCCGCAATGAGCAGTTCTTC.

The chain links TRBV7-3 to TRBJ2-1; D tentatively fits TRBD1 or TRBD2 (5 bases each). V lost 6 bases, J lost 10 bases, and 16 bases lay in between. Germline CDR1 reads SGHTA; CDR2 reads FQGTGA. The CDR3 totals 13 residues. The CDR3 region has the DNA TGTGCCAGCAGTTGGACTGCAAACAGGGAGCAGTTCTTC. It is translated as CASSWTANREQFF.

This clonotype was seen only a few times. This sequence joins TRBV7-3 and TRBJ2-1, with 9 bases fitting TRBD2. The V segment lost 6 bases and the J segment 9 bases; nucleotides outside the gene matches: 12. The CDR3 has 15 residues. Germline V CDR1 and CDR2: SGHTA, FQGTGA. The DNA for the CDR3 is TGTGCCAGCAGTCGAACTAGCGGGTCCCGGGGTGAGCAGTTCTTC. It yields the protein CASSRTSGSRGEQFF.

This clonotype was seen a handful of times. This chain links TRBV4-1 with TRBJ2-1; tentative D call: TRBD2 (6 bases). V was pared by 2 bases and J by 0 bases, with 14 bases between. The CDR3 is 17 amino acids. Germline V gene sequence: CDR1 MGHRA, CDR2 YSYEKL. The CDR3 DNA sequence: TGCGCCAGCAGCCAAACCGCCTCCGGGGGCTCCTACAATGAGCAGTTCTTC. Residues: CASSQTASGGSYNEQFF.